This T cell receptor beta chain is from a study of T-cell memory formation after mild COVID-19. Study results and limitations: CD4+ contracting clones were found mainly in CM and EM, and CD8+ ones in EMRA.

CDR1 SGHTS and CDR2 YDEGEE come from the germline V gene. The CDR3 is 9 residues long. Trimming cost V 7 bases and J 5 bases, with 3 bases left between them. In TCRdb, the 5' RACE reads were re-called with MiXCR into one record per CDR3 protein. Among over 150,000 distinct CDR3 sequences listed, around 21% were seen once. On this clonotype itself: Its antigen is unidentified.

The source material was PBMCs or a T cell subset sorted from them (not recorded which). The origin of this receptor is an adult woman who had mild COVID-19 (a few samples of this study predate the infection). Cell type and time point are not known. This chain uses TRBV5-8 with TRBJ1-2, with D unresolved. The CDR3 coding sequence is TGTGCCAGCGGATATGGCTACACCTTC. Translation gives CASGYGYTF.